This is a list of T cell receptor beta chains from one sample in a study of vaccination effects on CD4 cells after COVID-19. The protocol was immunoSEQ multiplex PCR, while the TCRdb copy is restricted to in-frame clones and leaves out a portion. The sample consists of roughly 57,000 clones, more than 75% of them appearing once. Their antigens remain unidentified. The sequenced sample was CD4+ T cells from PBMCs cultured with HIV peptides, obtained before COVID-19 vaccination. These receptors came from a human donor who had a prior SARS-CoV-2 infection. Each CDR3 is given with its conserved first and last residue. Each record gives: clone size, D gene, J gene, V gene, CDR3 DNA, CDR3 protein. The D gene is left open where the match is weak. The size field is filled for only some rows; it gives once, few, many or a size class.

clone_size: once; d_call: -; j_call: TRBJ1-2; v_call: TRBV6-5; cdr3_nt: TGTGCCAGCAGTTACCAGGGTATAGGGAACTATGGCTACACCTTC; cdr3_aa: CASSYQGIGNYGYTF
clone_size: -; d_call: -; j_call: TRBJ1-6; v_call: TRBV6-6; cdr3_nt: TGTGCCAGCGATGACAACCCCGGTGATTCACCCCTCCACTTT; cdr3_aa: CASDDNPGDSPLHF
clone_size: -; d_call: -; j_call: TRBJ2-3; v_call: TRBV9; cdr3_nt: TGTGCCAGCAGCGCCGGGGGCACAGATACGCAGTATTTT; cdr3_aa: CASSAGGTDTQYF
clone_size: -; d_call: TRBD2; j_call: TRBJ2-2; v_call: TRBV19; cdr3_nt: TGTGCCAGTAGTACGGATACTAGCGCCTCCGGGGAGCTGTTTTTT; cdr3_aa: CASSTDTSASGELFF
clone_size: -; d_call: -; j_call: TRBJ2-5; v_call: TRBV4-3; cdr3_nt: TGCGCCAGCAGCCAAGATGGCTACGGGGGGACCCAGTACTTC; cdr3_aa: CASSQDGYGGTQYF
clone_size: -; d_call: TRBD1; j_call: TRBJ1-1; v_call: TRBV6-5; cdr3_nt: TGTGCCAGCAGTCCCGACAGGGTTCGAGCTTTCTTT; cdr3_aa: CASSPDRVRAFF
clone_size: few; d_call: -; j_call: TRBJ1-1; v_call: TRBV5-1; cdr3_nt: TGCGCCAGCAGCTTGGAGGGCCAGGGATTGGGGACTGAAGCTTTCTTT; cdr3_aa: CASSLEGQGLGTEAFF
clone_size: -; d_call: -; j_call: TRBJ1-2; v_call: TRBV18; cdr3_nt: TGTGCCAGCTCACTGGGACAAAACTATGGCTACACCTTC; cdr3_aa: CASSLGQNYGYTF
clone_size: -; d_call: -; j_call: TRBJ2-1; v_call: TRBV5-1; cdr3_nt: TGCGCCAGCAGCTTGTTCAGTTCCAATGAGCAGTTCTTC; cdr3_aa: CASSLFSSNEQFF
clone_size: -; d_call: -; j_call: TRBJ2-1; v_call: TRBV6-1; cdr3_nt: TGTGCCAGCAGTGAAGCTAGCGCGGGTCACAATGAGCAGTTCTTC; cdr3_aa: CASSEASAGHNEQFF
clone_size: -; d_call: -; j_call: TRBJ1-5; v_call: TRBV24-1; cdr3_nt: TGTGCCACCAGTGAACCGAATAGCGGGCAGCCCCAGCATTTT; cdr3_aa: CATSEPNSGQPQHF
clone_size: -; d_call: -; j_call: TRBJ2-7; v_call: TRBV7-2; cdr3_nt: TGTGCCAGCAGCTTAGGGACTTTCTACGAGCAGTACTTC; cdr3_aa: CASSLGTFYEQYF
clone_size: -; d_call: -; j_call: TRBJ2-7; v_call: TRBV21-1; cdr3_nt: TGTGCAATCGGGTCGGGCGGGACAGGGCAATACGAGCAGTACTTC; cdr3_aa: CAIGSGGTGQYEQYF
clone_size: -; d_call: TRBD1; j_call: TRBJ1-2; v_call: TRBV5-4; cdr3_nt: TGTGCCAGCAGCCGCGCCGACAGGGCTAACTATGGCTACACCTTC; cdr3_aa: CASSRADRANYGYTF
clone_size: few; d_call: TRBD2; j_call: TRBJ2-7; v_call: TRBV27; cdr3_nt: TGTGCCAGCAGTAAGGCCGGGCTAGCGGGAGGGCCCCTGTACTTC; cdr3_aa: CASSKAGLAGGPLYF
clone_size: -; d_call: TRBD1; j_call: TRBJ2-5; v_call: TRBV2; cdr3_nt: TGTGCCAGCAGAGACAGGGGAGAGACCCAGTACTTC; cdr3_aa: CASRDRGETQYF
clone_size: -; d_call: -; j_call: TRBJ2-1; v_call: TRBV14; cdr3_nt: TGTGCCAGCAGCCCTTGGGGGGGCGGGAATGAGCAGTTCTTC; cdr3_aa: CASSPWGGGNEQFF
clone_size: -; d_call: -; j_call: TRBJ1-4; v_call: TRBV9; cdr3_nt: TGTGCCAGCAGCGCCCGAGGAATGGGAAAACTGTTTTTT; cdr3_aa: CASSARGMGKLFF
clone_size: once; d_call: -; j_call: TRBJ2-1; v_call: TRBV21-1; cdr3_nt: TGTGCCAGCACTATAAGTTGGAGACAGGGGGCCTACAATGAGCAGTTCTTC; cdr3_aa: CASTISWRQGAYNEQFF
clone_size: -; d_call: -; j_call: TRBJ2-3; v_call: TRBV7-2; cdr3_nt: TGTGCCAGCAGCTTAGCGCTTTCTAGCGGCACAGATACGCAGTATTTT; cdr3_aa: CASSLALSSGTDTQYF
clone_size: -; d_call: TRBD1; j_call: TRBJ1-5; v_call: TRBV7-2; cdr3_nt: TGTGCCAGCAGCGCAGGGGGGGAATATCAGCCCCAGCATTTT; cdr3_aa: CASSAGGEYQPQHF
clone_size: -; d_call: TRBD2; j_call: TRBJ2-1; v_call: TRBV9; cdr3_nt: TGTGCCAGCAGCGTAGATCCAGGACTAGTCAGCGAGCAGTTCTTC; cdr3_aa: CASSVDPGLVSEQFF
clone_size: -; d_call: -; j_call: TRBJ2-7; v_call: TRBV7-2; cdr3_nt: TGTGCCAGCAGCTTAGCGCCCCAGGGCTACGAGCAGTACTTC; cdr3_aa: CASSLAPQGYEQYF
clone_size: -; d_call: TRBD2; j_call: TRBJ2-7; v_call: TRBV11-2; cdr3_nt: TGTGCCAGCAGCAAAACTAGCGTAGAAAGTTACGAGCAGTACTTC; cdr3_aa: CASSKTSVESYEQYF
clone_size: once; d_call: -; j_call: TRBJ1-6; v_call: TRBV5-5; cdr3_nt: TGTGCCAGCAGCAAATCCGTGACACTGGATGATTCACCCCTCCACTTT; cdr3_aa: CASSKSVTLDDSPLHF
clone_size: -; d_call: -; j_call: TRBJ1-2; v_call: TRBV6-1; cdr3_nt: TGTGCCAGCAGCCGGGACCCGGGCTATGGCTACACCTTC; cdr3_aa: CASSRDPGYGYTF
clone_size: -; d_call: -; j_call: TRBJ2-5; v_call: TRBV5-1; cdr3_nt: TGCGCCAGCAGCTTGGGCGGGGCGGGCCAAGAGACCCAGTACTTC; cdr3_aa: CASSLGGAGQETQYF
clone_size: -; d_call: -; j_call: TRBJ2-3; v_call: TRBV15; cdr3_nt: TGTGCCACCAGCAGAGATCAATATACAGGGAGAAGCACAGATACGCAGTATTTT; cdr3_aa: CATSRDQYTGRSTDTQYF
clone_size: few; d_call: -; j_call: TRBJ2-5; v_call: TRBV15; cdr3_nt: TGTGCCACCAGAACAGGCTACCAAGAGACCCAGTACTTC; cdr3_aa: CATRTGYQETQYF
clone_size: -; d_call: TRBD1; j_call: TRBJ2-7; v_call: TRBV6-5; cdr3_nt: TGTGCCAGCAGTCCAAAGCAGGGGGCAGGTAGAGAGCAGTACTTC; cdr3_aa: CASSPKQGAGREQYF
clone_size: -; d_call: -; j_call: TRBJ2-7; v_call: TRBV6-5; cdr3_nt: TGTGCCAGCAGTTACTCGATAGGCAGCTCCTACGAGCAGTACTTC; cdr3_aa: CASSYSIGSSYEQYF
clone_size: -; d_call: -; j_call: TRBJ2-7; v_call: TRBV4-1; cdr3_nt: TGCGCCAGCAGCCAAGGAGGACTAAGTCGCTACGAGCAGTACTTC; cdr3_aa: CASSQGGLSRYEQYF
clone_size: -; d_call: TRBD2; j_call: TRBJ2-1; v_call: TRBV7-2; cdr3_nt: TGTGCCAGCAGCTTACTAGCGGGAAACTCCAATGAGCAGTTCTTC; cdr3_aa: CASSLLAGNSNEQFF
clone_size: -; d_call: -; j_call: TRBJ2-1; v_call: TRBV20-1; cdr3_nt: TGCAGTGCTCCACGGGCAGATGAGCAGTTCTTC; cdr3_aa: CSAPRADEQFF
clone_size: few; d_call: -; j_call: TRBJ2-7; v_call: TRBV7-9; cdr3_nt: TGTGCCAGCAGCCTTAACATTCCAGGGGGGGAGCAGTACTTC; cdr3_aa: CASSLNIPGGEQYF
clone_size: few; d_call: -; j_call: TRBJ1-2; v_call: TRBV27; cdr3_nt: TGTGCCAGCAGTTTGCGCAGGGGCACTAACTATGGCTACACCTTC; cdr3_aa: CASSLRRGTNYGYTF
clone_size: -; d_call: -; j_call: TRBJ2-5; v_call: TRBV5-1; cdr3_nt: TGCGCCAGCAGCATCCAAGAGACCCAGTACTTC; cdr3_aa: CASSIQETQYF
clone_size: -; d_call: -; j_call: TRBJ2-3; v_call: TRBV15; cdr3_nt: TGTGCCACCAGCAGAGTTGGGAGGTTGAGGACAGATACGCAGTATTTT; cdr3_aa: CATSRVGRLRTDTQYF
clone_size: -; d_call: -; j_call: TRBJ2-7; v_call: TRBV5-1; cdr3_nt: TGCGCCAGCCGGAAACAGGGTTCTCGCGAGCAGTACTTC; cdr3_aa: CASRKQGSREQYF
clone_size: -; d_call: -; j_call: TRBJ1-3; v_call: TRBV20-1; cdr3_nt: TGCAGTGCTAGTCATTCAGCCTCGAGCTCTGGAAACACCATATATTTT; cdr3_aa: CSASHSASSSGNTIYF
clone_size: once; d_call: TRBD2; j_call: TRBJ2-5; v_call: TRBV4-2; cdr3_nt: TGTGCCAGCAGCCAGAATAGCGGGGAAGAGACCCAGTACTTC; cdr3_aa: CASSQNSGEETQYF